This T cell receptor beta chain is drawn from a study of blood T cell repertoires in COVID-19. Background on the study: Sites across the United States, Italy and Spain contributed samples from acute and convalescent COVID-19. The cDNA or gDNA used as material had been derived from T cells, B-cell-depleted T cells, or PBMCs.

Only in-frame clones appear in the TCRdb table, and some are missing; sequencing was by immunoSEQ multiplex PCR. The table has hundreds of thousands of clones, 85% to 90% seen once. The CDR3 has 17 amino acids. Germline values: CDR1 MGHRA, CDR2 YSYEKL. V was pared by 0 bases and J by 0 bases, with 12 bases between. In the 2 weeks before study entry, exposed participants met a COVID-19 case, which was PCR-confirmed or clinician-diagnosed. Sequencing input: PBMCs or T cells enriched from blood (not recorded which). This receptor was identified in a man aged 45 to 65 who had been exposed to COVID-19. The rearrangement links TRBV4-1 to TRBJ2-1; D may be TRBD2 (6 bases). The CDR3 DNA sequence: TGCGCCAGCAGCCAAGATGGGCGGAGGGGCTCCTACAATGAGCAGTTCTTC. This translates into CASSQDGRRGSYNEQFF.